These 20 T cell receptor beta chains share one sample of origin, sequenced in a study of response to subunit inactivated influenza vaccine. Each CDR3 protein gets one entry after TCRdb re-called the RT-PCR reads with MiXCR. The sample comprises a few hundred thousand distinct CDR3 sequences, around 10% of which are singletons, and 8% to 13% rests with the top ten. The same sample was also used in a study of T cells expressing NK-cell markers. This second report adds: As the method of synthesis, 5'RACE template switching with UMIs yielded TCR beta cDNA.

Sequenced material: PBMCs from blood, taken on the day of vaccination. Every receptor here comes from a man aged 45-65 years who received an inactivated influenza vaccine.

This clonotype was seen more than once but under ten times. CDR3: CASSQALAGEPFYEQYF. The CDR3 region has the DNA TGTGCCAGCAGCCAAGCTCTAGCGGGAGAACCCTTCTACGAGCAGTACTTC. This chain connects TRBV3-1 to TRBJ2-7, with 10 bases identical to TRBD2. Germline CDR1 reads LGHDT; CDR2 reads YNNKEL (reference sequence). The CDR3 consists of 17 residues. The junction had 9 bases not matched to a gene; V was cut back by 1 base and J by 3 bases.

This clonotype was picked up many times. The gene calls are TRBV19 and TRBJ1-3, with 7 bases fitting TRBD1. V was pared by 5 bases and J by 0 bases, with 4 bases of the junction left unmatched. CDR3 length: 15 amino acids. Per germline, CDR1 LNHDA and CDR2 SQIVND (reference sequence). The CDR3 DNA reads TGTGCCAGTAGTCGCGACAGGGACTCTGGAAACACCATATATTTT. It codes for CASSRDRDSGNTIYF.

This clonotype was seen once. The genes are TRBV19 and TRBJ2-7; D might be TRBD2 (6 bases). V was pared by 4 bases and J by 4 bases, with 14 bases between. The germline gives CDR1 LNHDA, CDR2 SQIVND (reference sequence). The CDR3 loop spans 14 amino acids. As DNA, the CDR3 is TGTGCCAGTAGTAAAAACGGGAGAATTTACGAGCAGTACTTC. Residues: CASSKNGRIYEQYF.

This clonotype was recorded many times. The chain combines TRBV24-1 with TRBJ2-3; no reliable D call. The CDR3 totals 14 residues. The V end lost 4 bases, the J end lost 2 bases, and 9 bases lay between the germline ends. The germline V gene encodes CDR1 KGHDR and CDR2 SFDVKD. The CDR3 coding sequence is TGTGCCACCAGTGACGACGGATTCACAGATACGCAGTATTTT. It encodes CATSDDGFTDTQYF.

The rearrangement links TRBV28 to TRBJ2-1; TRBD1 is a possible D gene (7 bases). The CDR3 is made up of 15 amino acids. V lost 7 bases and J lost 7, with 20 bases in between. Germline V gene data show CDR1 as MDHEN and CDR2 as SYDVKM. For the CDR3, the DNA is TGTGCCAGCACCCTCTTGGGGGCAGGGGGGAATGAGCAGTTCTTC. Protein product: CASTLLGAGGNEQFF.

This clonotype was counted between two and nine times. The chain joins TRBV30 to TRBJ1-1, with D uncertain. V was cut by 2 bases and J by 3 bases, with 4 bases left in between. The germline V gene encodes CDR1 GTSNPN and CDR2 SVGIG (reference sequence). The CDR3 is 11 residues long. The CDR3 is CAWSYDTEAFF. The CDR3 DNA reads TGTGCCTGGAGTTACGACACTGAAGCTTTCTTT.

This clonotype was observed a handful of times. DNA of the CDR3: TGTGCCAGCGCCCCTCGGGGTTACGAGCAGTACTTC. Translated: CASAPRGYEQYF. This chain uses TRBV7-9 with TRBJ2-7, with D perhaps TRBD2 (5 bases). Deletions cut 8 bases from V and 4 bases from J, with 12 bases between. There are 12 residues in the CDR3. Per germline, CDR1 SEHNR and CDR2 FQNEAQ (reference sequence).

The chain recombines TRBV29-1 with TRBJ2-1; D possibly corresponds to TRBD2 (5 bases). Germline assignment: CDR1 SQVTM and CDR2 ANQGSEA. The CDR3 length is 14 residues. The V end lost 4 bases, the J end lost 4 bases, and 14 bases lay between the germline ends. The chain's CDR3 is CSVAAASLYNEQFF. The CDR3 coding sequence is TGCAGCGTTGCAGCAGCTAGCTTATACAATGAGCAGTTCTTC.

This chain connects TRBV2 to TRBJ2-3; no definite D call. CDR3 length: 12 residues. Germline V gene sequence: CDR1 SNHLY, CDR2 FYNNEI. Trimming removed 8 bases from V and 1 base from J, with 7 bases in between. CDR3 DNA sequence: TGTGCCAGCGGGTTCGGCACAGATACGCAGTATTTT. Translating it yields CASGFGTDTQYF.

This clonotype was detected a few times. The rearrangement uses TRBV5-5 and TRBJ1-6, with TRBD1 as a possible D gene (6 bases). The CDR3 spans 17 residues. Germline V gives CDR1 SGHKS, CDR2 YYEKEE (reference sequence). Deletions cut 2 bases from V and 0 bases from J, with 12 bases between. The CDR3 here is CASSFTGRSSYNSPLHF. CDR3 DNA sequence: TGTGCCAGCAGCTTCACAGGGAGGAGCTCCTATAATTCACCCCTCCACTTT.

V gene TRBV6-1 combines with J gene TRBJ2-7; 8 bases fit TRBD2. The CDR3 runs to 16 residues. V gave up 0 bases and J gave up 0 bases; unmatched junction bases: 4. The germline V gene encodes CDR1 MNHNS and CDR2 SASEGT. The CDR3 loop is CASSEAPGGTSYEQYF. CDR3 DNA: TGTGCCAGCAGTGAAGCACCGGGAGGGACCTCCTACGAGCAGTACTTC.

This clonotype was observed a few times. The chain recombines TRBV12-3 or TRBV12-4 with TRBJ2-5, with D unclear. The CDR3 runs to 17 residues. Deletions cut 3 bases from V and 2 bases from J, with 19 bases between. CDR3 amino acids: CASSFNLESHLQETQYF. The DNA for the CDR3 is TGTGCCAGCAGTTTCAATCTAGAATCACATCTACAAGAGACCCAGTACTTC.

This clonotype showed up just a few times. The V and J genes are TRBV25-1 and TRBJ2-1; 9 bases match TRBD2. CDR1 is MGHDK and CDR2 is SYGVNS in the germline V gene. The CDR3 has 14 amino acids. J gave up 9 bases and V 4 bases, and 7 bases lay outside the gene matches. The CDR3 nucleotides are TGTGCCAGCAGTGGAAGCGGGGGGCCGGGTGAGCAGTTCTTC. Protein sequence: CASSGSGGPGEQFF.

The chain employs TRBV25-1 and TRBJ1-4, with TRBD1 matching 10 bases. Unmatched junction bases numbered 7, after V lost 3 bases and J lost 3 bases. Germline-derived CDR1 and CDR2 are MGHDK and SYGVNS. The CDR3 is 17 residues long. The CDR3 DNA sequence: TGTGCCAGCAGTGATGGGGACAGGGGCTTATCTAATGAAAAACTGTTTTTT. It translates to CASSDGDRGLSNEKLFF.

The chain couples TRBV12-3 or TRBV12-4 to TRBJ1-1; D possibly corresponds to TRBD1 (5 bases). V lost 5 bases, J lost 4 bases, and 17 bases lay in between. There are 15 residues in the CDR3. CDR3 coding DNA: TGTGCCAGCAGTATGGGACGGACGGCGGGCACTGAAGCTTTCTTT. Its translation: CASSMGRTAGTEAFF.

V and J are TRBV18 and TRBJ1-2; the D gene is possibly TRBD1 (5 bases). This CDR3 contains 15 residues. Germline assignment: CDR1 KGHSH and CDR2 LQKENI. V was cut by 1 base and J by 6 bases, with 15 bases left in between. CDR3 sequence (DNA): TGTGCCAGCTCACCACAAACAGGAACCCTTGATGGCTACACCTTC. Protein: CASSPQTGTLDGYTF.

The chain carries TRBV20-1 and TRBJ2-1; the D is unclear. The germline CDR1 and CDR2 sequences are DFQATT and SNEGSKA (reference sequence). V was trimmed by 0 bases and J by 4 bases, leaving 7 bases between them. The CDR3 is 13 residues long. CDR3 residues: CSAREGTYNEQFF. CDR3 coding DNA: TGCAGTGCTAGAGAGGGTACTTACAATGAGCAGTTCTTC.

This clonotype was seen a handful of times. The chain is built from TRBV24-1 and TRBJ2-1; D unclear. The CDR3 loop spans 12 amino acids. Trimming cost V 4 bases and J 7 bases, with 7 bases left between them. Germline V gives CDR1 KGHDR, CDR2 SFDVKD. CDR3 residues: CATSDRTNEQFF. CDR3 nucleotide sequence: TGTGCCACCAGTGACCGTACTAATGAGCAGTTCTTC.

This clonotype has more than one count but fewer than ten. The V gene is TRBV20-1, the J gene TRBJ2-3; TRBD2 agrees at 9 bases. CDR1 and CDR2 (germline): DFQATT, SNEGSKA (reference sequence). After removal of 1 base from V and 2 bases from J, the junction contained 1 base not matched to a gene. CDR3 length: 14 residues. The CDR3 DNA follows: TGCAGTGCTAGAGTAGCGGGGGACACAGATACGCAGTATTTT. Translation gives CSARVAGDTDTQYF.

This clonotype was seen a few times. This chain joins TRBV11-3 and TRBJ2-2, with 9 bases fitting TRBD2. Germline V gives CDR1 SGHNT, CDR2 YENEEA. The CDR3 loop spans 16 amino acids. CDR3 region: CAGVGRLAENTGELFF. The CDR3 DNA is TGTGCAGGAGTAGGCCGACTAGCGGAAAACACCGGGGAGCTGTTTTTT. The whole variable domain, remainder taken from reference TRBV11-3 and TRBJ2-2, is EAGVVQSPRYKIIEKKQPVAFWCNPISGHNTLYWYLQNLGQGPELLIRYENEEAVDDSQLPKDRFSAERLKGVDSTLKIQPAELGDSAVYLCAGVGRLAENTGELFFGEGSRLTVL.